This T cell receptor beta chain was profiled in a study of T cells in Graves' hyperthyroidism and ophthalmopathy. Used for diagnoses were clinical symptoms, serum thyroxine and TRAb, thyroid ultrasound and orbital computed tomography. The source material, RNA transcripts, was used to amplify TCR beta CDR3 regions. A set of HTBI primers served as the primers for a first-round RT-PCR of the TCR CDR3. TCRdb reprocessed the multiplex PCR reads via MiXCR and lists one record per CDR3 protein. The sample contains more than 150,000 distinct CDR3 sequences, about a sixth of which appear only once. Ten or more counts support this clonotype. Its antigen is unidentified. Notes on the study in general: A model using 13 V-J features told ophthalmopathy apart from stable hyperthyroidism. Also found in blood were most expanded thyroid clonotypes above 0.001. Prediction of ophthalmopathy progression came a median around 6.5 months pre-onset.

From germline, CDR1 is ENHRY and CDR2 SYGVKD. V shed 4 bases and J shed 4 bases, with 13 bases lying between them. CDR3 length: 14 residues. This chain links TRBV10-3 with TRBJ1-2; D might be TRBD1 (5 bases). Sequencing used blood. The source is a woman between 45 and 60 years old with Graves' hyperthyroidism. The CDR3 DNA reads TGTGCCATCAGTGGAAATTCGGGGCCCTATGGCTACACCTTC. This encodes CAISGNSGPYGYTF.